This T cell receptor beta chain stems from a study of OX40 agonist ivuxolimab in advanced cancers. Study-level information: Ivuxolimab doses were 0.01, 0.1, 0.3, 1.5, 3 or 10 mg/kg every 2 weeks. Partial responses, seen in three patients, involved one hepatocellular carcinoma and two cutaneous melanomas.

Using immunoSEQ multiplex PCR, the repertoire was profiled, and TCRdb retains in-frame clones only, with some absent. Here the sample spans around 80,000 clones, roughly 91% being singletons. V gave up 5 bases and J gave up 6 bases, with 22 bases separating them. This CDR3 is 16 amino acids long. CDR1 is WSHSY, CDR2 SAAADI, per germline. Autoimmune disease history or systemic immunosuppression led to patients being barred. The V call is TRBV10-2, the J call TRBJ2-5, with D possibly TRBD1 on 5 matching bases. This receptor was identified in an adult with an advanced solid tumor such as melanoma, head and neck, liver or kidney cancer. The sequencing here drew on CD4+ or CD8+ T cells sorted from blood, taken in a trial of the OX40 agonist ivuxolimab. Written as DNA, the CDR3 is TGCGCCAGCAGTACGAGAATAGGACAAGGCCCGAAGACCCAGTACTTC. This codes for CASSTRIGQGPKTQYF.